This entry is about one T cell receptor (beta chain). Germline-derived CDR1 and CDR2 are SGHTA and FQGNSA. Trimming left V 4 bases short and J 0 bases short, with 7 bases between. The CDR3 is 14 residues long. The data are from a study of blood T cell repertoires in COVID-19. The table came from immunoSEQ multiplex PCR; TCRdb's copy has only in-frame clones and leaves some out. The table records some 150,000 clones, over 80% of them present only once. Sequencing used peripheral blood. The chain recombines TRBV7-2 with TRBJ2-1, with D uncertain. The receptor was isolated from a woman aged 40 to 55 with active or convalescent COVID-19. The DNA for the CDR3 is TGTGCCAGCAGCTCCCCCAGCTCCTACAATGAGCAGTTCTTC. Translation: CASSSPSSYNEQFF.